A single sample is the source of the 9 T cell receptor beta chains below, sequenced in a study of blood T cell repertoires in COVID-19. Here immunoSEQ multiplex PCR was the method, and the copy in TCRdb shows in-frame clones only, minus some. The sample records 110,000 to 150,000 clones, roughly 85% being singletons. The sequenced material came from peripheral blood. All receptors derive from a man aged 50 to 59 with acute or convalescent COVID-19.

A single count supports this clone. The V gene is TRBV11-3, the J gene TRBJ2-7, with 8 bases lining up with TRBD1. With V trimmed by 2 bases and J by 1 base, 1 base remained unmatched. The germline CDR1 and CDR2 sequences are SGHNT and YENEEA. There are 14 residues in the CDR3. The CDR3 DNA is TGTGCCAGCAGCTTATGGACAGGGTCCTACGAGCAGTACTTC. It translates to CASSLWTGSYEQYF.

Only a few counts were recorded for this clone. The genes are TRBV3-1 (or the pseudogene TRBV3-2) and TRBJ1-6, with a weak D call TRBD1 (5 bases). The CDR3 loop spans 16 amino acids. From germline, CDR1 is LGHDT and CDR2 YNNKEL (reference sequence). With 4 bases removed from V and 2 bases from J, the gap between germline ends came to 12 bases. The CDR3 spells CASSPMGGAYNSPLHF. In DNA, the CDR3 is TGTGCCAGCAGCCCGATGGGGGGGGCCTATAATTCACCCCTCCACTTT.

This chain joins TRBV27 and TRBJ1-1; D call uncertain. The ends were cut back, 2 bases at V and 5 bases at J, with 9 bases in the middle. The germline CDR1 and CDR2 sequences are MNHEY and SMNVEV (reference sequence). The CDR3 runs to 13 residues. CDR3 sequence reads: CASSLAAPTEAFF. The DNA of the CDR3 is TGTGCCAGCAGTTTAGCGGCCCCGACTGAAGCTTTCTTT.

The chain uses TRBV27 and TRBJ1-2; 7 nucleotides match TRBD1. The germline gives CDR1 MNHEY, CDR2 SMNVEV (reference sequence). The CDR3 runs to 13 residues. Unmatched junction bases numbered 8, after V lost 5 bases and J lost 8 bases. The CDR3 DNA reads TGTGCCAGCAGTGTCACAGGGGAGCGCGGCTACACCTTC. Amino acid sequence: CASSVTGERGYTF.

This clone was counted between two and nine times. V is TRBV24-1 and J is TRBJ1-2; D call uncertain. This CDR3 has 13 residues. V lost 4 bases and J 8 bases, leaving 13 bases between the germline ends. Germline lookup yields CDR1 KGHDR and CDR2 SFDVKD. In DNA, the CDR3 is TGTGCCACCAGTGAGTTTGATCGAGGGGGCTACACCTTC. Protein: CATSEFDRGGYTF.

The V gene is TRBV5-6, the J gene TRBJ2-1; a possible D gene is TRBD2 (5 bases). The V end lost 0 bases, the J end lost 5 bases, and 6 bases lay between the germline ends. The CDR3 consists of 13 residues. Germline CDR1 is SGHDT and CDR2 is YYEEEE. The CDR3 DNA is TGTGCCAGCAGCTTGGCGGGAAACAATGAGCAGTTCTTC. Residues: CASSLAGNNEQFF.

The chain has TRBV12-3 or TRBV12-4 and TRBJ2-1; no reliable D call. Trimming removed 3 bases from V and 5 bases from J, with 2 bases in between. The CDR3 has 11 residues. The CDR3 coding sequence is TGTGCCAGCAGTTTTAACAATGAGCAGTTCTTC. Translation: CASSFNNEQFF.

The chain recombines TRBV11-3 with TRBJ2-5, with D possibly TRBD2 on 5 matching bases. Germline lookup yields CDR1 SGHNT and CDR2 YENEEA. Trimming took off 5 bases at V and 1 base at J, with 17 bases between the two ends. The CDR3 is 16 residues long. The DNA for the CDR3 is TGTGCCAGCAGCGCCCCCCGGGATCCCGGCCAAGAGACCCAGTACTTC. Protein product: CASSAPRDPGQETQYF.

The chain joins TRBV5-1 to TRBJ2-5, with 7 bases fitting TRBD2. V gave up 0 bases and J gave up 1 base; unmatched junction bases: 3. There are 15 residues in the CDR3. The germline gives CDR1 SGHRS, CDR2 YFSETQ. In DNA, the CDR3 is TGCGCCAGCAGCTTGGCCTGGGGGGGCCAAGAGACCCAGTACTTC. This codes for CASSLAWGGQETQYF.